These 3 T cell receptor beta chains were all obtained from the same sample, sequenced in a study of OX40 agonist ivuxolimab in advanced cancers. Produced via immunoSEQ multiplex PCR; TCRdb's table is partial and in-frame only. The sample lists about 73,000 clones, roughly nine tenths occurring once. This specimen consisted of CD4+ or CD8+ T cells sorted from blood, obtained in a trial of the OX40 agonist ivuxolimab. These receptors were obtained from an adult with an advanced solid tumor such as melanoma, head and neck, liver or kidney cancer.

This clone has just one count. The chain has TRBV19 and TRBJ1-2, with D possibly being TRBD1 (5 bases). The CDR3 consists of 11 residues. Looked up from germline, CDR1 is LNHDA and CDR2 is SQIVND (reference sequence). Trimming cost V 7 bases and J 7 bases, with 10 bases left between them. CDR3 DNA: TGTGCCAGTACTCAGGGCCCTGGCTACACCTTC. Translating it yields CASTQGPGYTF. Looking up the rest from reference TRBV19 and TRBJ1-2 gives the full variable domain: DGGITQSPKYLFRKEGQNVTLSCEQNLNHDAMYWYRQDPGQGLRLIYYSQIVNDFQKGDIAEGYSVSREKKESFPLTVTSAQKNPTAFYLCASTQGPGYTFGSGTRLTVV.

CDR3 residues: CASSEGMNTEAFF. The CDR3 coding sequence is TGTGCCAGCAGTGAAGGGATGAACACTGAAGCTTTCTTT. The chain has TRBV6-4 and TRBJ1-1; no firm D call. Germline CDR1 and CDR2: MRHNA and SNTAGT. This CDR3 spans 13 amino acids. V was shortened by 3 bases and J by 0 bases, with 5 bases between the two germline ends.

The V and J genes are TRBV28 and TRBJ1-3; the D gene is possibly TRBD1 (5 bases). Germline CDR1 reads MDHEN; CDR2 reads SYDVKM. The V end lost 5 bases, the J end lost 2 bases, and 10 bases lay between the germline ends. The CDR3 loop spans 14 amino acids. The CDR3 DNA follows: TGTGCCAGCAGTCCCCAGACAGCTGGAAACACCATATATTTT. Residues: CASSPQTAGNTIYF.